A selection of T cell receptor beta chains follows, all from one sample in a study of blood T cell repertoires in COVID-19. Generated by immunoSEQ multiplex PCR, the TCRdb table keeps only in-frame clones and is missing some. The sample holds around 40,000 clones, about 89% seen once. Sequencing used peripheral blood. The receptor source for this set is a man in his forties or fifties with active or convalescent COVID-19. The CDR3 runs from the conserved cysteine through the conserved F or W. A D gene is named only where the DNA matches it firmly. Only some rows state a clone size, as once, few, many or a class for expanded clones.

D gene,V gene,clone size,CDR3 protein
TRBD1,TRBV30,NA,CAWRQRDRFSGNTIYF
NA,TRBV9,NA,CASSPRGAPSPGELFF
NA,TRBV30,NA,CAWGGTGELFF
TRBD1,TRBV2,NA,CASSEGTGGQPQHF
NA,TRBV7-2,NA,CASSRPGDSYGYTF
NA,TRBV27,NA,CASSLLSTDYQETQYF
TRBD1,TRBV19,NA,CASSDRQGASNQPQHF
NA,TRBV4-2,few,CASSQDFRGNTGELFF
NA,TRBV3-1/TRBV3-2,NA,CASSQVPSGELFF
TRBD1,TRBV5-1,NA,CASSPDRFRTEAFF
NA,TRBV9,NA,CASSVEVTDPNTGELFF
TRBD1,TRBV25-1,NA,CASSDPGQGYYGYTF
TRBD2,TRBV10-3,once,CAISLQGLADNEQFF
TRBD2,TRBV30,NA,CAWSGGGETQYF
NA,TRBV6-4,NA,CASNGSERRWEQYF
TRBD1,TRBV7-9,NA,CASSLTGTGNSNQPQHF
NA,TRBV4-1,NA,CASNPQRGIDYGYTF
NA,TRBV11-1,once,CASSPGTSGANVLTF
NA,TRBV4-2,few,CASSQEWSLGAEAFF
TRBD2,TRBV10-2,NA,CASSEVSGRAGGELFF